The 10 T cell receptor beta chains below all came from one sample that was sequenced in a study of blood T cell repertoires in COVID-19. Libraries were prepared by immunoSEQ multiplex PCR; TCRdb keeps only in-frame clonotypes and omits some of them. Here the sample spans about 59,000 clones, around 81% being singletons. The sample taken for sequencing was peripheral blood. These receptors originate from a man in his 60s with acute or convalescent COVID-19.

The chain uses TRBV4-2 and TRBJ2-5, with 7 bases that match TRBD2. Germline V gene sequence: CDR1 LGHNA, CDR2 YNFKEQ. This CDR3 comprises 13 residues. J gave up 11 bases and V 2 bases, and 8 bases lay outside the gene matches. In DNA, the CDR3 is TGTGCCAGCAGCCAACACTTGACTAGCCAGCAGTACTTC. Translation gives CASSQHLTSQQYF.

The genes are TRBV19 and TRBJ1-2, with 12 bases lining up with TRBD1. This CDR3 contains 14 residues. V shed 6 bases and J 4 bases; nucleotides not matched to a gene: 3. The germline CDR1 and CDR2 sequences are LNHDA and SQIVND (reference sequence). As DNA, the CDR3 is TGTGCCAGTAGAGGGACAGGGGGCCTCTATGGCTACACCTTC. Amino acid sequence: CASRGTGGLYGYTF.

DNA of the CDR3: TGTGCCAGCAGCCAAGGGCTCTCTAGCACAGATACGCAGTATTTT. As protein: CASSQGLSSTDTQYF. This rearrangement joins TRBV3-1 (or the pseudogene TRBV3-2) to TRBJ2-3; no firm D call. Germline V CDR1 and CDR2: LGHDT, YNNKEL (reference sequence). CDR3 length: 15 amino acids. V was shortened by 1 base and J by 0 bases, with 8 bases between the two germline ends.

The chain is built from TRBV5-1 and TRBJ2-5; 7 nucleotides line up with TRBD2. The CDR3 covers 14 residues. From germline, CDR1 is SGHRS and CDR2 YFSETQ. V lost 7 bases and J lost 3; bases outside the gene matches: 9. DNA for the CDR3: TGCGCCAGCCGCCGCGGGAGCGGGGAAGAGACCCAGTACTTC. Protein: CASRRGSGEETQYF.

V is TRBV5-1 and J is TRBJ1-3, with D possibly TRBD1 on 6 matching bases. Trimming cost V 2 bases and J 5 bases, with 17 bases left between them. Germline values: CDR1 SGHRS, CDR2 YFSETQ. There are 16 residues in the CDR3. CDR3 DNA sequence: TGCGCCAGCAGCTTTACCCCCAGGGGCGCCCGAAACACCATATATTTT. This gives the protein CASSFTPRGARNTIYF.

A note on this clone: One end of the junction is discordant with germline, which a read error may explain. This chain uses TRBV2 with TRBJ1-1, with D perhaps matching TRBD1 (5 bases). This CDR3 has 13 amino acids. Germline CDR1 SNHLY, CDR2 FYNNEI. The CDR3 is CASCERGGAGAFF. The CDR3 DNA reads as TGTGCCAGCTGTGAGCGGGGAGGGGCGGGGGCTTTCTTT.

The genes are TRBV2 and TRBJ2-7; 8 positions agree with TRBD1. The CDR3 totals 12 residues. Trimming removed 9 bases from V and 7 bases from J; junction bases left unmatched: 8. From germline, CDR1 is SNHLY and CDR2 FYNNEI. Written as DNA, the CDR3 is TGTGCCAGTGGACAGGGCCCTAGGGAGCAGTACTTC. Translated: CASGQGPREQYF.

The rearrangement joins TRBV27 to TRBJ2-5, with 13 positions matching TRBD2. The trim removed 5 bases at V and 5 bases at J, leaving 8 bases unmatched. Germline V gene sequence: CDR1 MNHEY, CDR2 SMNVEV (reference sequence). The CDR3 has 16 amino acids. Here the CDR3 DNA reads TGTGCCAGCAGTGACGGACTAGCGGGGGAGGGTGAGACCCAGTACTTC. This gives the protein CASSDGLAGEGETQYF.

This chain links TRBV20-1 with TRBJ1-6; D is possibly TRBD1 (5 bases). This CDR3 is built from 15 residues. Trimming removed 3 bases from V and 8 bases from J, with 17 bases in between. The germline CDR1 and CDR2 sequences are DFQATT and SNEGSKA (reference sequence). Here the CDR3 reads CSASYQGGAHSPLHF. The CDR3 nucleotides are TGCAGTGCTAGTTACCAGGGAGGGGCCCATTCACCCCTCCACTTT.

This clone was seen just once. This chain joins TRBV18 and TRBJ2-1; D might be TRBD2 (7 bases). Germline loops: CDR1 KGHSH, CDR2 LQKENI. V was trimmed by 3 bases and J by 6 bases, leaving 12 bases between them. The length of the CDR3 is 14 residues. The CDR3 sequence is CASSPGGAVNEQFF. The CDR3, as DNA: TGTGCCAGCTCACCGGGGGGGGCAGTCAATGAGCAGTTCTTC.